One T cell receptor (beta chain) is described in this entry. The data were obtained in a study of cytomegalovirus exposure and HLA in healthy donors. The CDR3 runs 15 residues. Germline V lookup: CDR1 SEHNR, CDR2 FQNEAQ (reference sequence). V lost 5 bases to trimming and J lost 5 bases; unmatched junction nucleotides: 6. Use of 60 Vbeta and 13 Jbeta primers characterized the PCR. Repertoires were generated with immunoSEQ multiplex PCR, while TCRdb's copy carries only in-frame clones and drops some. The data show 150,000 or so clones, over 60% seen once. Sequencing was carried out using PBMCs. V usage is TRBV7-9 and J usage is TRBJ2-5; 12 nucleotides agree with TRBD2. This TCR came from a man between 40 and 49 years old in good health and CMV-seropositive. The CDR3 sequence is CASSAGTSGLETQYF. The DNA of the CDR3 is TGTGCCAGCAGCGCCGGGACTAGCGGGTTGGAGACCCAGTACTTC.